Here is one T cell receptor beta chain with its context. Its antigen remains undetermined. This may stem from a read error, because a much larger clone lies one nucleotide away. These data belong to a study of CD8 T cells in ankylosing spondylitis (dated by TCRdb to the late 2010s). Background on the whole study: To find TCR variants linked to disease, the study profiled T cell receptor beta repertoires in ankylosing spondylitis patients and healthy donors. The whole study cohort included 108 healthy donors and under 30 ankylosing spondylitis patients. Samples of peripheral blood were taken, and for ankylosing spondylitis patients, synovial fluid was collected as well.

TCRdb shows the sequencer as Illumina HiSeq 2500. Quantitative 5'-RACE with molecular barcodes was the method used to prepare the TCR beta libraries. The source study handled its data this way. A new computational method, built on a probabilistic model of VDJ rearrangement, was used to identify disease-linked TCR variants. Using fastp at Q25 and MiXCR, TCRdb reprocessed the public reads and kept productive beta chains. Rows are unified per CDR3 protein, each entry keeping the most common DNA and genes. TCRdb's processing, not the authors', yielded these V and J calls. The sample table contains 500,000 or so distinct CDR3 sequences; only one count was recorded for 5.3% of them. The ten largest clones represent roughly 3.3% of the sample. CDR1 and CDR2, looked up from the germline V gene, are MGHDK and SYGVNS. The CDR3 holds 11 amino acids from the cysteine to the phenylalanine. Here the CDR3 DNA is all that survives: 33 bases in frame from base 1.

What the authors observed across the whole study: The disease-linked clones showed a CD8+ phenotype and occurred at relatively low frequencies in peripheral blood. Some motif variants had previously been reported in the synovial fluid and blood of reactive arthritis patients, which suggests shared mechanisms of disease initiation. Significant enrichment of the disease-linked clones was reported in matched synovial fluid samples from ankylosing spondylitis patients. Blood from ankylosing spondylitis patients appeared to be characterized by a TCR beta motif made up of several highly homologous amino acid variants.

The rearrangement joined TRBV25-1 to TRBJ1-2; no D gene can be assigned with confidence. Sample: blood, either unsorted or a sorted T cell fraction (not recorded which). This clonotype originated in a male donor with ankylosing spondylitis. The DNA sequence is TGTGTCAGACCACCCAACTATGGCTACACCTTC. Protein translation: CVRPPNYGYTF.